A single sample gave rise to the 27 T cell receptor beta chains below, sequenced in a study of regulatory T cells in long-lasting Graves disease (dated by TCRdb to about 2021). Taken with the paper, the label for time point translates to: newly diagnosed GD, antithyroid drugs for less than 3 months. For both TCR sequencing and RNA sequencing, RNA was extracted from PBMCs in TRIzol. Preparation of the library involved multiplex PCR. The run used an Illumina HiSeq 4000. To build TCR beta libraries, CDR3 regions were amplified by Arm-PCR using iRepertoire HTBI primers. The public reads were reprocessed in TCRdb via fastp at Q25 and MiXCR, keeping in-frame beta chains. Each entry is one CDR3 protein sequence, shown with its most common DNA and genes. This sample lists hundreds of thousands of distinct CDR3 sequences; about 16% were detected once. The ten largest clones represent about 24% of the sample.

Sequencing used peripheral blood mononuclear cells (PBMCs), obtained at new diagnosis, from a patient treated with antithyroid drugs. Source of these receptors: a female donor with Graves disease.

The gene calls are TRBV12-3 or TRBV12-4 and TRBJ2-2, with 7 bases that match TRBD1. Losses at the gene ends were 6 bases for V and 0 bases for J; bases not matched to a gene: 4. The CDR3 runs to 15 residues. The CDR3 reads CASSRGQPNTGELFF. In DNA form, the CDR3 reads TGTGCCAGCAGCCGGGGACAGCCGAACACCGGGGAGCTGTTTTTT.

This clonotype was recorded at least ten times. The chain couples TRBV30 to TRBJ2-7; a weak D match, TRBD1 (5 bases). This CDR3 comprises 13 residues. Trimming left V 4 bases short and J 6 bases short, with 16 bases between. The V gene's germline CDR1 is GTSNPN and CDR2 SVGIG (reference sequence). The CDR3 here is CAWTYWYTGEQYF. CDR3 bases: TGTGCCTGGACTTACTGGTATACAGGCGAGCAGTACTTC.

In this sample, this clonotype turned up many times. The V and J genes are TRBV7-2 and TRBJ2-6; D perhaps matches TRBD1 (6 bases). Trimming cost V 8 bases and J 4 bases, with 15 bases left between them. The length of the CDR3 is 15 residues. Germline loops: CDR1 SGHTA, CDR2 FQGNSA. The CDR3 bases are TGTGCCAGCCGTCCGTCAGGGGCCGGGGCCAACGTCCTGACTTTC. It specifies CASRPSGAGANVLTF.

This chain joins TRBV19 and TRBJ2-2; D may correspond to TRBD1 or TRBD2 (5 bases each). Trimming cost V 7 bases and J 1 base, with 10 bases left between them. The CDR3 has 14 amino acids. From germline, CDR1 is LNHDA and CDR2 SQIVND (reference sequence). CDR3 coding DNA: TGTGCCAGTACCGGGACGGTGAACACCGGGGAGCTGTTTTTT. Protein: CASTGTVNTGELFF.

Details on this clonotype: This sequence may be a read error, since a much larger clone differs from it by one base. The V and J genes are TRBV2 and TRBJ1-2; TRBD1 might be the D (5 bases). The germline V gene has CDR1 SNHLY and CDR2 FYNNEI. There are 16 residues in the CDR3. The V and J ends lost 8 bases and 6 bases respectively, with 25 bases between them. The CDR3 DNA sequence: TGTGCCAGCCCACCCGTCGAGGGCGGGGGAAACCATGGCTACACCTTC. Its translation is CASPPVEGGGNHGYTF.

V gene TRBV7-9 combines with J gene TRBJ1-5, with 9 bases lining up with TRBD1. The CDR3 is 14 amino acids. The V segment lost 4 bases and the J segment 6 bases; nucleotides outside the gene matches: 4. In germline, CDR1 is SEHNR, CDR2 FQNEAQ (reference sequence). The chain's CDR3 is CASSSTGGLQPQHF. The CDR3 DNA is TGTGCCAGCAGCTCAACAGGGGGCCTTCAGCCCCAGCATTTT.

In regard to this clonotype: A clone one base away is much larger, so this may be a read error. In DNA, the CDR3 is TGTGCCAGCAGGAAGACTGGGACCTACGAGCAGTACTTC. The encoded protein is CASRKTGTYEQYF. The chain couples TRBV6-1 to TRBJ2-7, with no clear D. V lost 6 bases to trimming and J lost 2 bases, with 11 bases between them. The CDR3 totals 13 residues. Germline V CDR1 and CDR2: MNHNS, SASEGT.

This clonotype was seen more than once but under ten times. The CDR3 loop is CASSLIPFGQGVRNEQFF. In nucleotides, the CDR3 is TGTGCCAGCAGCTTAATCCCGTTCGGGCAGGGGGTACGCAATGAGCAGTTCTTC. The chain combines TRBV7-3 with TRBJ2-1; 7 bases line up with TRBD1. The germline gives CDR1 SGHTA, CDR2 FQGTGA. Trimming at V came to 1 base and at J to 6 bases, leaving 15 bases not matched to a gene. This CDR3 has 18 amino acids.

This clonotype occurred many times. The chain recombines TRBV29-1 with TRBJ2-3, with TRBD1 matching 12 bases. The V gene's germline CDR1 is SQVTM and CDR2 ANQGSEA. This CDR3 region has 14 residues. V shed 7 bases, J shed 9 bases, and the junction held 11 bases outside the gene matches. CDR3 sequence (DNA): TGCAGCGCACACAAGGGACAGGGGGCTGTCACGCAGTATTTT. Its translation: CSAHKGQGAVTQYF.

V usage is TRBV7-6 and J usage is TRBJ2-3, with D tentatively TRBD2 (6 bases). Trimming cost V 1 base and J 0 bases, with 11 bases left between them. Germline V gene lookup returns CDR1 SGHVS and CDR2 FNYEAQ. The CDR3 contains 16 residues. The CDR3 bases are TGTGCCAGCAGCTTAGTCGCTAGCGCGAGCACAGATACGCAGTATTTT. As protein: CASSLVASASTDTQYF.

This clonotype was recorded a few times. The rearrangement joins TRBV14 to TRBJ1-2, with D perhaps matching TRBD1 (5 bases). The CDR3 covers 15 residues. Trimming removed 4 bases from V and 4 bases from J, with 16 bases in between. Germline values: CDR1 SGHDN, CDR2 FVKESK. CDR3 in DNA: TGTGCCAGCAGCCTGGGAAAGGGGACGATCTATGGCTACACCTTC. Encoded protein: CASSLGKGTIYGYTF.

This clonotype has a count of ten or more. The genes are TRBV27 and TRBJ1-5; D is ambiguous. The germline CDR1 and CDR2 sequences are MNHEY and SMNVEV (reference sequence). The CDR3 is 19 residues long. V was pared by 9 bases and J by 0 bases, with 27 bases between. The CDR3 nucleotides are TGTGCCAGTAAGCCTTTAACGGGCAAGGGAGCGTATAGCAATCAGCCCCAGCATTTT. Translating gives CASKPLTGKGAYSNQPQHF.

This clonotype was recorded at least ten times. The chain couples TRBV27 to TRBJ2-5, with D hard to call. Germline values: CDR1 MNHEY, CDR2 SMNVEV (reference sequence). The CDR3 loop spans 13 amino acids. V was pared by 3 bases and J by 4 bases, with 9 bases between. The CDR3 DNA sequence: TGTGCCAGCAGTTTTATGTCGGGAGAGACCCAGTACTTC. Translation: CASSFMSGETQYF.

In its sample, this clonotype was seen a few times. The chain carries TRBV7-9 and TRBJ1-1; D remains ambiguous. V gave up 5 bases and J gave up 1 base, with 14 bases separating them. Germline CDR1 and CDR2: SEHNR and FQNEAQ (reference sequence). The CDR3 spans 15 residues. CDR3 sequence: CASSPREQANTEAFF. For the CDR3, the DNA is TGTGCCAGCAGCCCCCGGGAGCAGGCGAACACTGAAGCTTTCTTT.

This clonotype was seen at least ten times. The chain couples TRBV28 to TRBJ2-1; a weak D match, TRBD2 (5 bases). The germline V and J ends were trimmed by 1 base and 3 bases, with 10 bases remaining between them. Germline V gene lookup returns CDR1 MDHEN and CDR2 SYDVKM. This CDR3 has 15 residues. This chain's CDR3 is CASSLSGEVYNEQFF. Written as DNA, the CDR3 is TGTGCCAGCAGTTTATCCGGGGAAGTCTACAATGAGCAGTTCTTC.

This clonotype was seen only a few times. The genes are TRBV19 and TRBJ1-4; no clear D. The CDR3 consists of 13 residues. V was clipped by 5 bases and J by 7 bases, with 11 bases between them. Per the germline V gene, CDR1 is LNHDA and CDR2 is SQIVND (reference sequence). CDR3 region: CASSSGNLEKLFF. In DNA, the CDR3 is TGTGCCAGTAGTTCCGGGAATCTTGAAAAACTGTTTTTT.

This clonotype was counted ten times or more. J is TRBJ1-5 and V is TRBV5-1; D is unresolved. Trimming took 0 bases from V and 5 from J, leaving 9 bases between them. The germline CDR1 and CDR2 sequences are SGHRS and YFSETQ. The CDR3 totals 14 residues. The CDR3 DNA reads TGCGCCAGCAGCTTGGGATGGGCTGATCAGCCCCAGCATTTT. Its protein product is CASSLGWADQPQHF.

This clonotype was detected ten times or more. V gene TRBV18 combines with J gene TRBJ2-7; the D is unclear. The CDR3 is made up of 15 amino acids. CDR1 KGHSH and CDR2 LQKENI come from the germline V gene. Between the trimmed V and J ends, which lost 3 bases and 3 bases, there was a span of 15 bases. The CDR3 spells CASSPAAGRVYEQYF. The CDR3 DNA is TGTGCCAGCTCACCGGCCGCCGGAAGAGTCTACGAGCAGTACTTC.

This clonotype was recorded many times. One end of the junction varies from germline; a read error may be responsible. CDR3 protein: CASSLDQSGGGQPQHF. As DNA, the CDR3 is TGTGCCAGCAGCCTAGATCAGAGTGGGGGAGGTCAGCCCCAGCATTTT. V is TRBV11-2 and J is TRBJ1-5; D is possibly TRBD1 (5 bases). The germline V gene has CDR1 SGHAT and CDR2 FQNNGV. This CDR3 has 16 amino acids.

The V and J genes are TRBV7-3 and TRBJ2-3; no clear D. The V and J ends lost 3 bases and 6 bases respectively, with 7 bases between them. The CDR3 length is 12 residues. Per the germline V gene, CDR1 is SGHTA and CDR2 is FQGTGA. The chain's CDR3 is CASSFKQDTQYF. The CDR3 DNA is TGTGCCAGCAGCTTTAAACAGGATACGCAGTATTTT.

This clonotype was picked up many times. CDR3 sequence (DNA): TGTGCCAGCAGCTTGGGGGCCAGGGTCGAGAACACTGAAGCTTTCTTT. This sequence encodes CASSLGARVENTEAFF. The chain is built from TRBV5-6 and TRBJ1-1; a weak D match, TRBD1 (5 bases). The CDR3 loop spans 16 amino acids. V lost 0 bases, J lost 1 base, and 13 bases lay in between. CDR1 is SGHDT and CDR2 is YYEEEE in the germline V gene.

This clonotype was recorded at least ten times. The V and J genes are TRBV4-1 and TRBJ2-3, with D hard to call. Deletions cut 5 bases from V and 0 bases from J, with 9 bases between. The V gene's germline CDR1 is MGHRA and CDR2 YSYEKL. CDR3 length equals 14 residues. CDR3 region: CASSERSSTDTQYF. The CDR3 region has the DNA TGCGCCAGCAGCGAGAGGTCTAGCACAGATACGCAGTATTTT.

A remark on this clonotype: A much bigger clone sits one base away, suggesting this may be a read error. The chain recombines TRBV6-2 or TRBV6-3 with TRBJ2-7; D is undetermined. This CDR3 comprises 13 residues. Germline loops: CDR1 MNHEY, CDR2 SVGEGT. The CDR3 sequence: CASSVGSLHEQCF. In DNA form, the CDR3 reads TGTGCCAGCAGTGTAGGGTCGCTCCACGAGCAGTGCTTC.

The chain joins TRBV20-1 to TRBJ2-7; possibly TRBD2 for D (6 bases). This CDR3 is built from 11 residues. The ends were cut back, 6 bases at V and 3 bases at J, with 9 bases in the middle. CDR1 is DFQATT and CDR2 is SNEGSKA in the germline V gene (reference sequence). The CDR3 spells CSAGTFYEQYF. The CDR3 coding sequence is TGCAGTGCCGGGACTTTCTACGAGCAGTACTTC.

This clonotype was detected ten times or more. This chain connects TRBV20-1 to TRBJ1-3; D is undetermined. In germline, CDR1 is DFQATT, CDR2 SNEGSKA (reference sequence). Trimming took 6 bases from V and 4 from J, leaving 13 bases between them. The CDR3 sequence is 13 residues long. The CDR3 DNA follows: TGCAGTGCCGCCGTGACAAGAGGAAACACCATATATTTT. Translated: CSAAVTRGNTIYF.

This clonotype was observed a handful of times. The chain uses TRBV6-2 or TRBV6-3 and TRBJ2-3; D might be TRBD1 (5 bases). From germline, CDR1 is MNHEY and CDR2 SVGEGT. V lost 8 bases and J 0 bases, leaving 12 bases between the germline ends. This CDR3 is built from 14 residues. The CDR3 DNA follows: TGTGCCAGCGTCCAGGGTTGGAGCACAGATACGCAGTATTTT. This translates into CASVQGWSTDTQYF.

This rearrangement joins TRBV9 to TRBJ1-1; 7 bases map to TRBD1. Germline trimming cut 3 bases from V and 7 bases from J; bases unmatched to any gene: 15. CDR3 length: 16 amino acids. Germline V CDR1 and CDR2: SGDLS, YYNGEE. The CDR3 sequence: CASSAGTDRLISEAFF. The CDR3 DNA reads TGTGCCAGCAGCGCTGGGACAGACAGGCTGATAAGTGAAGCTTTCTTT.